The rows below give T cell receptor beta chains drawn from one sample of a study of blood T cell repertoires in COVID-19. Assay: immunoSEQ multiplex PCR; the TCRdb copy retains only in-frame clones and omits some. The sample contains around 47,000 clones, 88% of which appear only once. The sequenced sample consisted of peripheral blood. The receptors come from a man in his fifties or sixties with active COVID-19. Each CDR3 is given with its conserved first and last residue.

J,V,CDR3
TRBJ1-1,TRBV5-8,CASSLVGGPNTEAFF
TRBJ2-1,TRBV6-4,CASSLDPAGSINEQFF
TRBJ2-7,TRBV6-2/TRBV6-3,CASSFATGQASYEQYF
TRBJ1-2,TRBV30,CAWSGGRYGYTF
TRBJ2-1,TRBV4-3,CASSQDLEAGGRDNEQFF
TRBJ1-6,TRBV19,CASSAQRRGDSPLHF
TRBJ2-5,TRBV2,CASSLTGTGVETQYF
TRBJ1-2,TRBV6-6,CASRGTGRIYTF
TRBJ1-2,TRBV2,CASRREPSGYGYTF
TRBJ2-7,TRBV6-5,CASSLDWTGPYEQYF
TRBJ1-5,TRBV7-2,CASSKGAGLSNQPQHF
TRBJ2-2,TRBV6-5,CASDMAGTGELFF
TRBJ2-1,TRBV28,CASGPATSGRYNEQFF
TRBJ2-2,TRBV5-4,CASNGGNTGELFF
TRBJ2-1,TRBV7-3,CASSLAGSSYNEQFF
TRBJ2-1,TRBV5-1,CASSQGWGEEQFF
TRBJ2-5,TRBV3-1/TRBV3-2,CASSHAGIQETQYF
TRBJ1-2,TRBV4-1,CASSPGTVYGYTF
TRBJ2-2,TRBV4-2,CASSQASGNLNTGELFF
TRBJ2-7,TRBV5-6,CASSLGDSSSYEQYF
TRBJ2-5,TRBV10-1,CASSAGLAAGETQYF
TRBJ2-7,TRBV9,CASSAGQGWEQYF
TRBJ2-3,TRBV15,CATRQGLGDTQYF
TRBJ2-3,TRBV7-3,CASSSTSGRGTDTQYF
TRBJ2-7,TRBV28,CASSSSGTRKPYEQYF
TRBJ1-2,TRBV20-1,CSASHTGNYGYTF
TRBJ1-6,TRBV4-3,CASSQVTTESSYNSPLHF
TRBJ1-2,TRBV2,CASSEASGSGIHYGYTF
TRBJ2-7,TRBV2,CASSVGGYEQYF
TRBJ1-6,TRBV7-9,CASSLQGATGSPLHF
TRBJ1-1,TRBV27,CASSLLNPTGLTEAFF
TRBJ1-5,TRBV18,CASSPRTGGNQPQHF
TRBJ2-1,TRBV7-6,CASSLGSGGAGEQFF
TRBJ2-1,TRBV11-2,CASSLALRRGQNEQFF
TRBJ2-7,TRBV27,CASNQGRDRPYEQYF
TRBJ1-6,TRBV3-1/TRBV3-2,CASSQVGSSPLHF
TRBJ2-5,TRBV15,CATSSLSTGIETQYF
TRBJ1-6,TRBV7-2,CASSLEGNSPLHF
TRBJ2-1,TRBV25-1,CASSESPLRGGYNEQFF
TRBJ2-5,TRBV9,CASSVRAQGGQETQYF
TRBJ1-2,TRBV5-6,CASSRTGHYGYTF